What follows are 18 T cell receptor beta chains derived from one specimen sequenced in a study of shared clonotypes between healthy human individuals. Libraries were prepared by immunoSEQ multiplex PCR; TCRdb keeps only in-frame clonotypes and omits some of them. This sample carries about 330,000 clones, 80% to 90% of them seen once, and the ten largest clones take around 15%. What was sequenced was memory CD8+ T cells sorted from blood. Subset reported: CD45RO+ cells pooled with CCR7-negative TemRA cells. The origin of the receptors is a young man in good health.

The chain carries TRBV10-3 and TRBJ1-5; no firm D call. V lost 7 bases and J 2 bases, leaving 9 bases between the germline ends. The CDR3 is 13 residues long. Germline CDR1 and CDR2: ENHRY and SYGVKD. The CDR3 DNA is TGTGCCATCAAGGAGGCCGGCAATCAGCCCCAGCATTTT. Residues: CAIKEAGNQPQHF.

The chain is built from TRBV10-1 and TRBJ1-1; D is ambiguous. This CDR3 has 13 amino acids. V was clipped by 2 bases and J by 4 bases, with 8 bases between them. Germline V lookup: CDR1 WNHNN, CDR2 SYGVQD (reference sequence). The CDR3 is CASSEGVGTEAFF. DNA of the CDR3: TGCGCCAGCAGTGAGGGGGTGGGCACTGAAGCTTTCTTT.

The gene calls are TRBV7-9 and TRBJ2-7; 7 nucleotides agree with TRBD1. The ends lost 4 bases at V and 4 bases at J; junction bases unmatched: 4. The CDR3 runs 13 residues. CDR1 is SEHNR and CDR2 is FQNEAQ in the germline V gene (reference sequence). CDR3 bases: TGTGCCAGCAGCTACGGGACAGCATACGAGCAGTACTTC. Amino acid sequence: CASSYGTAYEQYF.

The chain uses TRBV20-1 and TRBJ1-6; a weak D match, TRBD1 (5 bases). Germline CDR1 and CDR2: DFQATT and SNEGSKA (reference sequence). V was shortened by 5 bases and J by 9 bases, with 5 bases between the two germline ends. CDR3 length: 10 residues. CDR3 protein: CSAQGSPLHF. The CDR3 DNA reads as TGCAGTGCTCAGGGTTCACCCCTCCACTTT.

The rearrangement joins TRBV30 to TRBJ2-7; no reliable D call. CDR3 length: 12 amino acids. Germline values: CDR1 GTSNPN, CDR2 SVGIG (reference sequence). With 2 bases removed from V and 2 bases from J, the gap between germline ends came to 7 bases. CDR3 in DNA: TGTGCCTGGAGTAGGAGTCCCTACGAGCAGTACTTC. This translates into CAWSRSPYEQYF.

The chain couples TRBV10-1 to TRBJ1-2; the D is unclear. This CDR3 comprises 13 residues. Trimming cost V 2 bases and J 1 base, with 5 bases left between them. Germline assignment: CDR1 WNHNN and CDR2 SYGVQD (reference sequence). CDR3 residues: CASSEGINYGYTF. CDR3 bases: TGCGCCAGCAGTGAGGGAATTAACTATGGCTACACCTTC.

The chain has TRBV5-6 and TRBJ2-7; maybe TRBD1 (6 bases). CDR3 length equals 13 residues. Germline assignment: CDR1 SGHDT and CDR2 YYEEEE. V shed 7 bases and J shed 5 bases, with 16 bases lying between them. In DNA form, the CDR3 reads TGTGCCAGCCACGGCACAGGGTATAACGAGCAGTACTTC. Translating gives CASHGTGYNEQYF. Full variable domain (remainder filled in from reference TRBV5-6 and TRBJ2-7): DAGVTQSPTHLIKTRGQQVTLRCSPKSGHDTVSWYQQALGQGPQFIFQYYEEEERQRGNFPDRFSGHQFPNYSSELNVNALLLGDSALYLCASHGTGYNEQYFGPGTRLTVT.

V and J are TRBV9 and TRBJ2-7, with TRBD1 matching 9 bases. V was pared by 3 bases and J by 7 bases, with 5 bases of the junction left unmatched. Germline CDR1 is SGDLS and CDR2 is YYNGEE. The CDR3 totals 13 residues. The CDR3 here is CASSAGTGLEQYF. The CDR3 bases are TGTGCCAGCAGCGCCGGGACAGGGTTAGAGCAGTACTTC.

The chain recombines TRBV7-2 with TRBJ2-2; no clear D gene. The CDR3 runs to 14 residues. CDR1 and CDR2 from the germline V gene are SGHTA and FQGNSA. Trimming took 0 bases from V and 7 from J, leaving 9 bases between them. This CDR3 reads CASSLAGQNGELFF. In DNA form, the CDR3 reads TGTGCCAGCAGCTTAGCGGGCCAGAACGGGGAGCTGTTTTTT.

The chain carries TRBV2 and TRBJ2-7; TRBD2 is a possible D gene (6 bases). Germline lookup yields CDR1 SNHLY and CDR2 FYNNEI. CDR3 length equals 16 residues. V was cut by 4 bases and J by 3 bases, with 19 bases left in between. The DNA of the CDR3 is TGTGCCAGCAGTGGCACTAGCCAACCCGATATCTACGAGCAGTACTTC. It yields the protein CASSGTSQPDIYEQYF.

The rearrangement joins TRBV9 to TRBJ2-7; the D gene is possibly TRBD2 (6 bases). V gave up 1 base and J gave up 5 bases, with 16 bases separating them. The germline V gene encodes CDR1 SGDLS and CDR2 YYNGEE. This CDR3 spans 15 amino acids. In DNA, the CDR3 is TGTGCCAGCAGCGTATCTTGGGGGGACCTCGACGAGCAGTACTTC. Translation gives CASSVSWGDLDEQYF. The full variable domain, rest sourced from reference TRBV9 and TRBJ2-7, is DSGVTQTPKHLITATGQRVTLRCSPRSGDLSVYWYQQSLDQGLQFLIQYYNGEERAKGNILERFSAQQFPDLHSELNLSSLELGDSALYFCASSVSWGDLDEQYFGPGTRLTVT.

The V call is TRBV30, the J call TRBJ2-2; 7 bases agree with TRBD1. With V trimmed by 3 bases and J by 0 bases, 4 bases remained unmatched. The CDR3 contains 15 residues. Per the germline V gene, CDR1 is GTSNPN and CDR2 is SVGIG (reference sequence). Written as DNA, the CDR3 is TGTGCCTGGAGCCACAGGGGATCGAACACCGGGGAGCTGTTTTTT. This codes for CAWSHRGSNTGELFF.

The chain links TRBV2 to TRBJ2-5; tentatively, D is TRBD1 (5 bases). The germline V gene has CDR1 SNHLY and CDR2 FYNNEI. The V gene lost 1 base and the J gene lost 5 bases, with 14 bases spanning the gap. This CDR3 region has 15 residues. CDR3 loop: CASSEVAGISETQYF. CDR3 bases: TGTGCCAGCAGTGAAGTGGCAGGGATCAGCGAGACCCAGTACTTC.

The chain recombines TRBV11-2 with TRBJ2-2, with 9 nucleotides matching TRBD1. The CDR3 contains 17 residues. CDR1 is SGHAT, CDR2 FQNNGV, per germline. With V trimmed by 3 bases and J by 4 bases, 9 bases remained unmatched. DNA for the CDR3: TGTGCCAGCAGCTTCCGGGACAGGGTGAGTTTCACCGGGGAGCTGTTTTTT. Encoded protein: CASSFRDRVSFTGELFF.

The V gene is TRBV7-9, the J gene TRBJ2-7, with D perhaps being TRBD1 or TRBD2 (5 bases each). CDR3 length equals 14 residues. Germline V gene sequence: CDR1 SEHNR, CDR2 FQNEAQ (reference sequence). V was pared by 4 bases and J by 0 bases, with 10 bases between. As DNA, the CDR3 is TGTGCCAGCAGCTCAACGGGACGCTCCTACGAGCAGTACTTC. This encodes CASSSTGRSYEQYF.

The table lists this clone with a count of one. This chain links TRBV4-3 with TRBJ2-7; the match to TRBD1 covers 7 bases. Losses at the gene ends were 1 base for V and 4 bases for J; bases not matched to a gene: 7. Germline values: CDR1 LGHNA, CDR2 YSLEER. The CDR3 runs 15 residues. The CDR3 DNA sequence: TGCGCCAGCAGCCAAGCTGGACAGGAGGCGTACGAGCAGTACTTC. This translates into CASSQAGQEAYEQYF.

The table lists this clone with a count of one. The chain carries TRBV5-6 and TRBJ1-6; D ambiguous. This CDR3 is 16 amino acids long. The V gene's germline CDR1 is SGHDT and CDR2 YYEEEE. The ends were cut back, 2 bases at V and 8 bases at J, with 17 bases in the middle. The CDR3 nucleotides read TGTGCCAGCAGCTTCCGGACCCGTCCTTTGGATTCACCCCTCCACTTT. Translated: CASSFRTRPLDSPLHF.

The CDR3 loop is CASSKWSVYHPPGANVLTF. The CDR3 DNA reads TGCGCCAGCAGCAAGTGGTCTGTATATCACCCTCCTGGGGCCAACGTCCTGACTTTC. The chain combines TRBV5-1 with TRBJ2-6, with D hard to call. The CDR3 runs to 19 residues. The ends were cut back, 4 bases at V and 2 bases at J, with 22 bases in the middle. CDR1 is SGHRS and CDR2 is YFSETQ in the germline V gene.